This paragraph covers one TCR beta chain sequence. Its target is not known. CDR3 length: 13 residues. Germline V CDR1 and CDR2: SGHTA, FQGNSA. J gave up 7 bases and V 3 bases, and 3 bases lay outside the gene matches. The sample is drawn from a study of cytomegalovirus exposure and HLA in healthy donors. Study-level findings and limits: Links to common viral pathogens appeared, in a later analysis, for several of the most significant clusters. In a later analysis, TCR beta V- and J-gene trimming showed a link to a missense DCLRE1C variant.

In the PCR, 60 Vbeta and 13 Jbeta primers were used. Method: immunoSEQ multiplex PCR; TCRdb's copy keeps in-frame clones and lacks some. The sample includes about 110,000 clones, around 70% seen only once; the top ten take about 5.5%. The receptor comes from a woman in her 70s in good health and CMV-seropositive. The chain links TRBV7-2 to TRBJ1-2; TRBD1 aligns across 9 bases. The sequenced sample was PBMCs. The CDR3, as DNA: TGTGCCAGCAGCTTGGACAGGGGTACTGGCTACACCTTC. Residues: CASSLDRGTGYTF.